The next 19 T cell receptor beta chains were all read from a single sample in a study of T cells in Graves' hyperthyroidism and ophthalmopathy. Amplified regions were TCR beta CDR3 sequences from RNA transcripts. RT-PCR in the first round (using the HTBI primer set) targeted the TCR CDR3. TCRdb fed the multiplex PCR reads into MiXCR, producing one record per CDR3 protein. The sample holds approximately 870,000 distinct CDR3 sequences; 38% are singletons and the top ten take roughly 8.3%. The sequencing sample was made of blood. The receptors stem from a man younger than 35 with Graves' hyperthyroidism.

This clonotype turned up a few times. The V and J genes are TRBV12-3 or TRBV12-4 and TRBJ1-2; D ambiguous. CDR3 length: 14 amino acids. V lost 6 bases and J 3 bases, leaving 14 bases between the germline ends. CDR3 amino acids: CASRLTGPHYGYTF. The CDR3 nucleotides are TGTGCCAGCAGACTCACCGGGCCCCACTATGGCTACACCTTC.

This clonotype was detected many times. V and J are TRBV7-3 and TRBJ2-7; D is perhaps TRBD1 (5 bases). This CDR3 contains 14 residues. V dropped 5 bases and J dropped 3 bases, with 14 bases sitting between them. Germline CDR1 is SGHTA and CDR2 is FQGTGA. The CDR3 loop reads CASSPGHGVYEQYF. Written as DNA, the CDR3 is TGTGCCAGCAGCCCCGGACACGGCGTCTACGAGCAGTACTTC.

The CDR3 nucleotides are TGTGCCAGCAGGCCATGGGGGGGCACTGAAGCTTTCTTT. Encoded protein: CASRPWGGTEAFF. J is TRBJ1-1 and V is TRBV12-3 or TRBV12-4, with a possible D match to TRBD1 (5 bases). V lost 6 bases and J lost 4, with 12 bases in between. This CDR3 has 13 residues.

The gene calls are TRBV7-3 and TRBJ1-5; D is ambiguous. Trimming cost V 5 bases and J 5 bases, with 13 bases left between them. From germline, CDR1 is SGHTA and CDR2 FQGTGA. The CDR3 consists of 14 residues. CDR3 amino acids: CASSQPGADQPQHF. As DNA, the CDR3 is TGTGCCAGCAGCCAACCGGGAGCCGATCAGCCCCAGCATTTT.

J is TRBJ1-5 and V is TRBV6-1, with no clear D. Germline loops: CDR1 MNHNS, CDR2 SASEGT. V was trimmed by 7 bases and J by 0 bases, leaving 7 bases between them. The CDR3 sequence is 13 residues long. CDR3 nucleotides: TGTGCCAGCACCTCCGCTAGCAATCAGCCCCAGCATTTT. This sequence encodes CASTSASNQPQHF.

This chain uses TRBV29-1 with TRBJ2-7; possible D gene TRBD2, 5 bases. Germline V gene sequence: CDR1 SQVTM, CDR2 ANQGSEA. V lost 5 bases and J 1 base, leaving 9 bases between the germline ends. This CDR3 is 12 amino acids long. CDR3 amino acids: CSVNGESYEQYF. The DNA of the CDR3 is TGCAGCGTTAACGGGGAATCCTACGAGCAGTACTTC.

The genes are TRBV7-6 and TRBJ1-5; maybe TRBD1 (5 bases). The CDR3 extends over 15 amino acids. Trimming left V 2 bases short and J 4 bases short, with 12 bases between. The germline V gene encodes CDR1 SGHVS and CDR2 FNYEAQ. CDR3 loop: CASSLYGGENQPQHF. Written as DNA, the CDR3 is TGTGCCAGCAGCTTATACGGGGGGGAGAATCAGCCCCAGCATTTT.

For the CDR3, the DNA is TGTGCCAGCAGCCACCCTTACCCGGACAATGAGCAGTTCTTC. Translation: CASSHPYPDNEQFF. This chain links TRBV7-9 with TRBJ2-7; D is uncertain. The J call may be wrong; the DNA end is better matched by TRBJ2-1. Germline CDR1 and CDR2: SEHNR and FQNEAQ (reference sequence). The CDR3 totals 14 residues.

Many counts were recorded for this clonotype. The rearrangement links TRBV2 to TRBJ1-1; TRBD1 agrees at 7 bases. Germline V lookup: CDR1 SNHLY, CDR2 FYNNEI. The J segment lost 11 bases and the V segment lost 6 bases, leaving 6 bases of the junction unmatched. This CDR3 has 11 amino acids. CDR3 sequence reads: CASSLETGAFF. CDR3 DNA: TGTGCCAGCAGCCTGGAGACAGGGGCTTTCTTT.

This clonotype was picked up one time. DNA of the CDR3: TGTGCCAGCAGCTCAGTCGCGGGACAGACTTATTCACCCCTCCACTTT. This sequence encodes CASSSVAGQTYSPLHF. The chain employs TRBV7-2 and TRBJ1-6, with TRBD1 identical over 7 bases. Germline V CDR1 and CDR2: SGHTA, FQGNSA. The J segment lost 8 bases and the V segment lost 4 bases, leaving 11 bases of the junction unmatched. This CDR3 is 16 amino acids long.

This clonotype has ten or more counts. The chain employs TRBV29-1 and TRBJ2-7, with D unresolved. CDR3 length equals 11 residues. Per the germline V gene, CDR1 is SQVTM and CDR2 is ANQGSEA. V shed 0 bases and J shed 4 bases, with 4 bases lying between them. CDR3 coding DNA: TGCAGCGTTGAAGAAGGGTACGAGCAGTACTTC. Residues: CSVEEGYEQYF.

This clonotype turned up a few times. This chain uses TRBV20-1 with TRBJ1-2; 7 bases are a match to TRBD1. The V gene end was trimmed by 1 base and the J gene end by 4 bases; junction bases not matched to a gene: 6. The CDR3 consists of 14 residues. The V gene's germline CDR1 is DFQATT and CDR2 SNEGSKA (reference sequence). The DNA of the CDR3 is TGCAGTGCTAGAGCGCCGGGACAGTCCTATGGCTACACCTTC. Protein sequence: CSARAPGQSYGYTF.

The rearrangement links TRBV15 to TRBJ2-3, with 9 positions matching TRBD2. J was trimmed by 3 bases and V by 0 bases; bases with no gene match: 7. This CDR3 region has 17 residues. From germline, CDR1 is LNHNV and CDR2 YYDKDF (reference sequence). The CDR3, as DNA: TGTGCCACCAGCAGAGATCGGGGCAGCGGGAGGACAGATACGCAGTATTTT. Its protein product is CATSRDRGSGRTDTQYF.

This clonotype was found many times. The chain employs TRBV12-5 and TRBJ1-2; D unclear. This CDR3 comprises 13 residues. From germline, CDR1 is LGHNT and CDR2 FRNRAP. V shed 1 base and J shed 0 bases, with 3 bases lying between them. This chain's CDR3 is CASGLAANYGYTF. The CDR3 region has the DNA TGTGCTAGTGGTTTGGCAGCTAACTATGGCTACACCTTC.

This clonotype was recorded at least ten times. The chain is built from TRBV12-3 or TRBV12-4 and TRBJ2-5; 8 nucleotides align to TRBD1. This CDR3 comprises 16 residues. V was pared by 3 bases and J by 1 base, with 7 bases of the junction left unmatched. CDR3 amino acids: CASSFGSGGRQETQYF. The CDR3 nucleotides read TGTGCCAGCAGTTTCGGGTCAGGGGGCCGCCAAGAGACCCAGTACTTC.

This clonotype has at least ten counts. In nucleotides, the CDR3 is TGTGCCAGCAGGGGATCGACAGTGAACACTGAAGCTTTCTTT. Translating gives CASRGSTVNTEAFF. The chain recombines TRBV12-3 or TRBV12-4 with TRBJ1-1; perhaps TRBD1 as D (5 bases). The CDR3 totals 14 residues. Trimming pared 6 bases from V and 0 bases from J, leaving 11 bases between.

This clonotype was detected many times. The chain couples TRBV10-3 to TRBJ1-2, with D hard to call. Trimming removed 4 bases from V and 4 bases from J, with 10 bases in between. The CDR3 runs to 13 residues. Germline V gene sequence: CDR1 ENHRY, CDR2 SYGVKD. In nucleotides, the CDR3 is TGTGCCATCAGTGTCGAAACAGTCTATGGCTACACCTTC. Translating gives CAISVETVYGYTF.

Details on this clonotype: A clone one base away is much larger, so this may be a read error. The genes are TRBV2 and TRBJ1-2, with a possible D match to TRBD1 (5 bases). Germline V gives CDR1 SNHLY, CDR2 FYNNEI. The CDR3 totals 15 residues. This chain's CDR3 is CANSEARVLNYGYTF. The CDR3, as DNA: TGTGCCAACAGTGAGGCCAGGGTCCTTAACTATGGCTACACCTTC.

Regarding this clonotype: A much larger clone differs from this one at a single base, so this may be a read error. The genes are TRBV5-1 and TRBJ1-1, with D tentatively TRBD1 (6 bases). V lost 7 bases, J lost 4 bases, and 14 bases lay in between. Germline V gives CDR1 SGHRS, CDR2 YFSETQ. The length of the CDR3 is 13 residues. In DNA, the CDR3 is TGCGCCAGCGGCGGAGGGACAACCACTGAAGCTTTCTTT. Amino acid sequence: CASGGGTTTEAFF.